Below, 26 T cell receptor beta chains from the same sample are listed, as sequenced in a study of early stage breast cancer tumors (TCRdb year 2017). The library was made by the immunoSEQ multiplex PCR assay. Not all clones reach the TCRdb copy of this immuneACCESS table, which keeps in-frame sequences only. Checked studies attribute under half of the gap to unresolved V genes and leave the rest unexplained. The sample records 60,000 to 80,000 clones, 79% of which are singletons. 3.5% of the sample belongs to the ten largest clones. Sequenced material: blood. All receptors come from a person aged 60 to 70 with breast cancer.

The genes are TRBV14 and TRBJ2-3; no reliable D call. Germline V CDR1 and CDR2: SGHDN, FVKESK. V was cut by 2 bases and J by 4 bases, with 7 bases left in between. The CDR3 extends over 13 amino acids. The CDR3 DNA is TGTGCCAGCAGCCAATCTACCCCAGATACGCAGTATTTT. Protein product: CASSQSTPDTQYF.

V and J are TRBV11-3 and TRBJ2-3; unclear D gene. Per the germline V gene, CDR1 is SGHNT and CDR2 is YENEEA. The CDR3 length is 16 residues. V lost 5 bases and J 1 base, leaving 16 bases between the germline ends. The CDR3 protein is CASSLSSPHRTDTQYF. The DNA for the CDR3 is TGTGCCAGCAGCCTCTCGTCCCCCCACCGCACAGATACGCAGTATTTT.

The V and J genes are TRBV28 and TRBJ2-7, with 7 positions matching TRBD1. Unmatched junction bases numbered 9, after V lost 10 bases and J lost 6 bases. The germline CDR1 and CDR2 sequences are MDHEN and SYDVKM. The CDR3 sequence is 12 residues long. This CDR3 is CAIEQGSAEQYF. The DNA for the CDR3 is TGTGCCATCGAACAGGGGTCCGCCGAGCAGTACTTC.

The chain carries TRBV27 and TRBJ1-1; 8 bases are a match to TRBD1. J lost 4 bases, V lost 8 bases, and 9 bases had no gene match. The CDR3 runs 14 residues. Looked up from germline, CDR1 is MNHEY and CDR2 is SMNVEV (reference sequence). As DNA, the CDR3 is TGTGCCAGCGCGAGGACAGGGTCGACCACTGAAGCTTTCTTT. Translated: CASARTGSTTEAFF.

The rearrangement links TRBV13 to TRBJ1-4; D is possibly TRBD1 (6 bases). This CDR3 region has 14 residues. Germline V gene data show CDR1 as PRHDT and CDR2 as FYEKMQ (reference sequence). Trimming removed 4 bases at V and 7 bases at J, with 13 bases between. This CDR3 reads CASSYREGGEKLFF. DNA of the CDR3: TGTGCCAGCAGCTACAGGGAGGGAGGTGAAAAACTGTTTTTT.

CDR3 sequence: CASSSLQGPQTDTQYF. Written as DNA, the CDR3 is TGCGCCAGCAGCTCCTTACAGGGGCCTCAAACAGATACGCAGTATTTT. The rearrangement joins TRBV5-1 to TRBJ2-3; TRBD1 matches 7 bases. This CDR3 comprises 16 residues. Trimming took 3 bases from V and 3 from J; bases not matched to a gene: 10. Per the germline V gene, CDR1 is SGHRS and CDR2 is YFSETQ.

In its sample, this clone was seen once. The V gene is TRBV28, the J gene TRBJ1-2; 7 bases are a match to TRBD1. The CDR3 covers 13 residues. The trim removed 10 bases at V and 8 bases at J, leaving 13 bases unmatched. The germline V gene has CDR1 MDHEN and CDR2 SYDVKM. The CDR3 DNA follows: TGTGCCACAGACGACAGGGCTCGCGACGGCTACACCTTC. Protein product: CATDDRARDGYTF.

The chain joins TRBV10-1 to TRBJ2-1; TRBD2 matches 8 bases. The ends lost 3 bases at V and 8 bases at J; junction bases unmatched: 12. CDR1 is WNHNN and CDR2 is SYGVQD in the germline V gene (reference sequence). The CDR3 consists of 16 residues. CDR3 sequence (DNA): TGCGCCAGCAGTGAACGCGGGAGGCCCCCAAGGGATGAGCAGTTCTTC. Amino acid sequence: CASSERGRPPRDEQFF.

The CDR3 nucleotides are TGTGCCAGCAGCTTGGAAAGGGCGGAGACCCAGTACTTC. Its translation: CASSLERAETQYF. V gene TRBV5-4 combines with J gene TRBJ2-5; the D is unclear. Germline CDR1 and CDR2: SGHNT and YYREEE (reference sequence). The V end was cut by 0 bases, the J end by 5 bases, with 8 bases between. The CDR3 totals 13 residues.

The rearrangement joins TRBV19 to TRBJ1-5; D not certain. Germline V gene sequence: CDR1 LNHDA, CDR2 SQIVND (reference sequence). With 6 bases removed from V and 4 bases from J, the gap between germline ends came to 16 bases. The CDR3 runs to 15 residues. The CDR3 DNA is TGTGCCAGTAGCCTGATTAATCTCGAGAATCAGCCCCAGCATTTT. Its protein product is CASSLINLENQPQHF.

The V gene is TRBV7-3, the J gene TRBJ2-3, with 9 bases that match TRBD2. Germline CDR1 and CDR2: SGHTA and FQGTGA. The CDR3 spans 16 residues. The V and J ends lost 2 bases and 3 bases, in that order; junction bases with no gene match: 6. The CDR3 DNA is TGTGCCAGCAGCTTATGGGCGGGAGGGCCGACAGATACGCAGTATTTT. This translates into CASSLWAGGPTDTQYF. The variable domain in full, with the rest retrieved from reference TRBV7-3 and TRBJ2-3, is GAGVSQTPSNKVTEKGKYVELRCDPISGHTALYWYRQSLGQGPEFLIYFQGTGAADDSGLPNDRFFAVRPEGSVSTLKIQRTERGDSAVYLCASSLWAGGPTDTQYFGPGTRLTVL.

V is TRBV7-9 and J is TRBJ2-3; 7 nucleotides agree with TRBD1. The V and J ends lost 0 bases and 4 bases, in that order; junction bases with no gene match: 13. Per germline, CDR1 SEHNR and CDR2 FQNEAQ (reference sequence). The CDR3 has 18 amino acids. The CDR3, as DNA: TGTGCCAGCAGCTTAGCCCAATCCGACAGGGTTTGGGCAGATACGCAGTATTTT. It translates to CASSLAQSDRVWADTQYF.

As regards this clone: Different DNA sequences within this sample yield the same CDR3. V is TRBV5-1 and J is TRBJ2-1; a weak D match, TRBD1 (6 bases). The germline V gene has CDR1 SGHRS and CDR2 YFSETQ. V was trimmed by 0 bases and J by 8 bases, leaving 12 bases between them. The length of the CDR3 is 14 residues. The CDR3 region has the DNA TGCGCCAGCAGCTTGGAACAGGGTAGGGATGAGCAGTTCTTC. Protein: CASSLEQGRDEQFF.

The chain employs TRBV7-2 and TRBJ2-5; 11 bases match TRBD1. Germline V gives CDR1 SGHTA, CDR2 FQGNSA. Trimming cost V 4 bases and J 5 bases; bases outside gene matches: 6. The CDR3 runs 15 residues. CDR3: CASSSGQGAGETQYF. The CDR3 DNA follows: TGTGCCAGCAGCTCAGGACAGGGGGCGGGGGAGACCCAGTACTTC.

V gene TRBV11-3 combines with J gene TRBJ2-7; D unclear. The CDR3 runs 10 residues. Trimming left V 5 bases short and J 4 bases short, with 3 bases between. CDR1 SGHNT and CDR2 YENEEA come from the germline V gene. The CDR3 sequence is CASSRYEQYF. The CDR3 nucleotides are TGTGCCAGCAGCCGATACGAGCAGTACTTC.

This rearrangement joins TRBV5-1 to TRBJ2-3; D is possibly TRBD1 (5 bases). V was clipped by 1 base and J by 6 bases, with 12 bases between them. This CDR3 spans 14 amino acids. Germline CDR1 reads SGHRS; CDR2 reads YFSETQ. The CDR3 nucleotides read TGCGCCAGCAGCTTGAACTCAGGGTCCGATACGCAGTATTTT. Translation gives CASSLNSGSDTQYF.

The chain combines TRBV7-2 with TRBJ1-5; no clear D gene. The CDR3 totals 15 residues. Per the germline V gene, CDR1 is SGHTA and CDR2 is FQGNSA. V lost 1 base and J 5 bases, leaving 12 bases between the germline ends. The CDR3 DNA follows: TGTGCCAGCAGCTTAGGCGTCGGGCAGGATCAGCCCCAGCATTTT. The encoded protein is CASSLGVGQDQPQHF.

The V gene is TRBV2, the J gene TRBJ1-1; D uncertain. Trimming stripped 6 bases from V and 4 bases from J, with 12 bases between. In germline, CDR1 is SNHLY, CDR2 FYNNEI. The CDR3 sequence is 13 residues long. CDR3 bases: TGTGCCAGCAGCGGGGAGGGCGGCACTGAAGCTTTCTTT. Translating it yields CASSGEGGTEAFF. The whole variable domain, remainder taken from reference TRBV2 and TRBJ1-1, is EPEVTQTPSHQVTQMGQEVILRCVPISNHLYFYWYRQILGQKVEFLVSFYNNEISEKSEIFDDQFSVERPDGSNFTLKIRSTKLEDSAMYFCASSGEGGTEAFFGQGTRLTVV.

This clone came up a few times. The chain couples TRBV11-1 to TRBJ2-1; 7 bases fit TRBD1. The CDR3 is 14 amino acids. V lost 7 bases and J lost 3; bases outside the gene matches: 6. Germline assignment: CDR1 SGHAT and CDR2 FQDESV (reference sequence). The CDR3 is CASTRGLDYNEQFF. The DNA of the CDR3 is TGTGCCAGCACTAGGGGGCTAGACTACAATGAGCAGTTCTTC.

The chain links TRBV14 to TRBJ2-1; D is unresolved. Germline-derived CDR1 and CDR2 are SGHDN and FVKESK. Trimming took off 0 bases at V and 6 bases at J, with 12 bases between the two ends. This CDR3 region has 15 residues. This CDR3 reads CASSQDLKLGNEQFF. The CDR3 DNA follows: TGTGCCAGCAGCCAAGATCTTAAGTTAGGCAATGAGCAGTTCTTC.

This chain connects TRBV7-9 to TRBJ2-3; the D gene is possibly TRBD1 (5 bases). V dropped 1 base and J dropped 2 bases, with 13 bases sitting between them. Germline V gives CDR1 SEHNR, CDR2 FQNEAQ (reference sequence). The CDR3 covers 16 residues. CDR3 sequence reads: CASSLEGVGNTDTQYF. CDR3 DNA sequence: TGTGCCAGCAGCTTAGAAGGGGTAGGAAACACAGATACGCAGTATTTT.

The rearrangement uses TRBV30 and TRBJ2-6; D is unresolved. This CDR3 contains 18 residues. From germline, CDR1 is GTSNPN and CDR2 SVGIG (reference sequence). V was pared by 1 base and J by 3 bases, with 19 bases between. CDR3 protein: CAWSASRARNGGANVLTF. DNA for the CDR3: TGTGCCTGGAGTGCGAGCCGGGCTAGGAATGGTGGGGCCAACGTCCTGACTTTC.

CDR3 in amino acids: CASSVRGQQLETQYF. In nucleotides, the CDR3 is TGTGCCAGCAGCGTGAGGGGGCAGCAGCTGGAGACCCAGTACTTC. The chain carries TRBV9 and TRBJ2-5, with 7 nucleotides matching TRBD1. The germline V gene has CDR1 SGDLS and CDR2 YYNGEE. The CDR3 has 15 amino acids. V gave up 2 bases and J gave up 5 bases; unmatched junction bases: 9.

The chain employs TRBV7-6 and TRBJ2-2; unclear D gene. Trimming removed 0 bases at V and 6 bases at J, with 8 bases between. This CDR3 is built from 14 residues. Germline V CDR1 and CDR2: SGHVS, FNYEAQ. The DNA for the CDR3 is TGTGCCAGCAGCTTAGCAGGGAATTCCGGGGAGCTGTTTTTT. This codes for CASSLAGNSGELFF.

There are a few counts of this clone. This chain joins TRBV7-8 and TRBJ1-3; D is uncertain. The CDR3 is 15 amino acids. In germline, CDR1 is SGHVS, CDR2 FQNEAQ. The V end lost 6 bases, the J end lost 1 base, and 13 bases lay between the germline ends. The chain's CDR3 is CASSLAGGSGNTIYF. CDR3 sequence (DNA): TGTGCCAGCAGTCTGGCGGGAGGATCTGGAAACACCATATATTTT.

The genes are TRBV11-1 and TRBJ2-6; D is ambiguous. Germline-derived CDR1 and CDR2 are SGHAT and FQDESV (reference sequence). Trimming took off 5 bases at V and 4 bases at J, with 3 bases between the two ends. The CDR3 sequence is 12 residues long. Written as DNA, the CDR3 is TGTGCCAGCAGCATCGGGGCCAACGTCCTGACTTTC. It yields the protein CASSIGANVLTF.